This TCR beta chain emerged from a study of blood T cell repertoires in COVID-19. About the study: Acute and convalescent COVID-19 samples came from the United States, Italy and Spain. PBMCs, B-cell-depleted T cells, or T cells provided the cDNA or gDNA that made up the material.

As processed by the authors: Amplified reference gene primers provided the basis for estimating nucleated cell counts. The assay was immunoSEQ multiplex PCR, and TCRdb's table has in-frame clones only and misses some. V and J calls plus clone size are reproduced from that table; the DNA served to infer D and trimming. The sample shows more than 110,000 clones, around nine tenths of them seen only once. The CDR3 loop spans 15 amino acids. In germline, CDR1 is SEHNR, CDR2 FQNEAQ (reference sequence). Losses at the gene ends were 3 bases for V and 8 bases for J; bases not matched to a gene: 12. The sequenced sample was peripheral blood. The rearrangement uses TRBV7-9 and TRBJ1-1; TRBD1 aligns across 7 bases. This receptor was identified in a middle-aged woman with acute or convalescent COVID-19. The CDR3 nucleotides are TGTGCCAGCAGCTTCACCCTCCGGGACAGCAACGAAGCTTTCTTT. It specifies CASSFTLRDSNEAFF.